This T cell receptor beta chain was observed in a study of T-cell reconstitution after alpha-beta-depleted transplantation in children. Preparing the TCRbeta library involved the use of unique molecular identifiers. One entry per CDR3 protein, called by TCRdb with MiXCR from the PCR reads. Among hundreds of thousands of distinct CDR3 sequences, approximately 13% were seen once, and the ten largest hold around 2.2%. Study-wide points: Expanded graft clones, several hundred of them, were reportedly the source of alpha-beta T cells about two months after transplant.

This clonotype came up many times. Its specificity is not known. The V end was cut by 4 bases, the J end by 1 base, with 7 bases between. Germline V gene sequence: CDR1 KGHSH, CDR2 LQKENI. CDR3 length: 13 residues. The sequenced sample was PBMCs, mostly from graft donor cells, obtained 360 days after TCRalphabeta/CD19-depleted stem cell transplant. This sequence joins TRBV18 and TRBJ2-5; a weak D match, TRBD1 (5 bases). The sequence was collected from a male patient between 5 and 17 years old who had a stem cell transplant for acute myeloid leukemia, so the T cells may come from the graft donor. The CDR3 protein is CASSLTAQETQYF. CDR3 DNA sequence: TGTGCCAGCTCACTGACAGCCCAAGAGACCCAGTACTTC.